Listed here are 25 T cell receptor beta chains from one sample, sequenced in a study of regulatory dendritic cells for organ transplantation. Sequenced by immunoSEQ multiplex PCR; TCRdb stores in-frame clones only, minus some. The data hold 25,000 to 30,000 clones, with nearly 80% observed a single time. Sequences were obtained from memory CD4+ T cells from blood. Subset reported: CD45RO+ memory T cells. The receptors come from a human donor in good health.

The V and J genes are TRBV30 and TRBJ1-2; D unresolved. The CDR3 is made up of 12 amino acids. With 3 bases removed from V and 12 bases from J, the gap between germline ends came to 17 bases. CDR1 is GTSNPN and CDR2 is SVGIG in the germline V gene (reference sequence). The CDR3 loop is CAWSAFLPGNTF. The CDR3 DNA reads TGTGCCTGGAGCGCCTTCCTGCCCGGGAACACCTTC.

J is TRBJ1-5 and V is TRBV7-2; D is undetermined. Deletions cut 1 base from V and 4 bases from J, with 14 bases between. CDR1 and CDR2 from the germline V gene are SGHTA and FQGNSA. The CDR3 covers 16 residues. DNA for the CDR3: TGTGCCAGCAGCTTAGATCCCCCCGGACGGAATCAGCCCCAGCATTTT. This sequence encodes CASSLDPPGRNQPQHF.

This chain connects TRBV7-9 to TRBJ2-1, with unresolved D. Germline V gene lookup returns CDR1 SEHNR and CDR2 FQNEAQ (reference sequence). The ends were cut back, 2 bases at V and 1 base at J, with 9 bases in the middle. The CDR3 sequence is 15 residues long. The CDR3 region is CASSLWMGSYNEQFF. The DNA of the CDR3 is TGTGCCAGCAGCTTATGGATGGGATCCTACAATGAGCAGTTCTTC.

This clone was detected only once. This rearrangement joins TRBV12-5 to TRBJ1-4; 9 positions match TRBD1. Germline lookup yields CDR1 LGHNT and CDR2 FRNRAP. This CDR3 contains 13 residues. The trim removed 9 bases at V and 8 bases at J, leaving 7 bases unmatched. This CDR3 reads CASKGQGSEKLFF. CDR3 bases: TGTGCTAGCAAGGGACAGGGATCAGAAAAACTGTTTTTT.

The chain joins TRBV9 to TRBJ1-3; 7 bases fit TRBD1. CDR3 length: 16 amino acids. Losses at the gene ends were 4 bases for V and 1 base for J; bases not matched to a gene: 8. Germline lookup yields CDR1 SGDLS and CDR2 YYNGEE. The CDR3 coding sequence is TGTGCCAGCAGCAGAAAAACGACAGGGTCTGGAAACACCATATATTTT. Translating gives CASSRKTTGSGNTIYF.

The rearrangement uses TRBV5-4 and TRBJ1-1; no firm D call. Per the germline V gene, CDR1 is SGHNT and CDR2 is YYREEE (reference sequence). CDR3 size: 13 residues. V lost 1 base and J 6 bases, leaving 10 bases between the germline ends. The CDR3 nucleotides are TGTGCCAGCAGCTTGAACAGAGACTCTGAAGCTTTCTTT. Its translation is CASSLNRDSEAFF. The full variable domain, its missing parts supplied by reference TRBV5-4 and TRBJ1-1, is ETGVTQSPTHLIKTRGQQVTLRCSSQSGHNTVSWYQQALGQGPQFIFQYYREEENGRGNFPPRFSGLQFPNYSSELNVNALELDDSALYLCASSLNRDSEAFFGQGTRLTVV.

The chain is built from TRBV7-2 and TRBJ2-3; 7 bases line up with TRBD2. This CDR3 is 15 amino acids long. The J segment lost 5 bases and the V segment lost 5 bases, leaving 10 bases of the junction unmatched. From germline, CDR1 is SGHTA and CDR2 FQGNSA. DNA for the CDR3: TGTGCCAGCAGCGGAGGTGCGGGAGTGAAAGATACGCAGTATTTT. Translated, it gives CASSGGAGVKDTQYF.

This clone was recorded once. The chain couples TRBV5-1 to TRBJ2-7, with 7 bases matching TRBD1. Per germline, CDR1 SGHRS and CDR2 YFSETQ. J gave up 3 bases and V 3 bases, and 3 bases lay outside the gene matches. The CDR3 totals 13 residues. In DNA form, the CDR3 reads TGCGCCAGCAGCTGGGGACAGAACTACGAGCAGTACTTC. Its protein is CASSWGQNYEQYF.

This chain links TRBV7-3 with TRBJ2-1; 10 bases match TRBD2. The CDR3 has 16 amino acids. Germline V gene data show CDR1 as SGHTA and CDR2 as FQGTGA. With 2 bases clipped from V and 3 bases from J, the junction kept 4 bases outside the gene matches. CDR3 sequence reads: CASSLGSGGFYNEQFF. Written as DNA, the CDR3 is TGTGCCAGCAGCTTAGGTAGCGGGGGGTTCTACAATGAGCAGTTCTTC.

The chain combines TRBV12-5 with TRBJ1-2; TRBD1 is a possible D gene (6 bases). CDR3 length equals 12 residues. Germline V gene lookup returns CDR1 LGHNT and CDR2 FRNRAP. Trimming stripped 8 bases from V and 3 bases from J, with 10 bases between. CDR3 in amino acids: CASSPGDYGYTF. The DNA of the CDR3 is TGTGCTAGTAGTCCAGGGGACTATGGCTACACCTTC.

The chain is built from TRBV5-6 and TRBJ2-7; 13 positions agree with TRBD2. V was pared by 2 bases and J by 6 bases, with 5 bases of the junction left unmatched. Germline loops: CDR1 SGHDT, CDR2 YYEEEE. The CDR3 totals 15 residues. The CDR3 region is CASSLRTSGGSEQYF. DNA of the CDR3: TGTGCCAGCAGCTTAAGGACTAGCGGGGGAAGCGAGCAGTACTTC. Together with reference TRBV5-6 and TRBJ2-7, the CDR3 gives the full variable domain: DAGVTQSPTHLIKTRGQQVTLRCSPKSGHDTVSWYQQALGQGPQFIFQYYEEEERQRGNFPDRFSGHQFPNYSSELNVNALLLGDSALYLCASSLRTSGGSEQYFGPGTRLTVT.

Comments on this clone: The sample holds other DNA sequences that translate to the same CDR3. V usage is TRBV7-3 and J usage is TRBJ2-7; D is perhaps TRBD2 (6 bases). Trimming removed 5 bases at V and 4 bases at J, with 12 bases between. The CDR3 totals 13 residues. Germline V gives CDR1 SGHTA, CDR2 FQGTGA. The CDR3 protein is CASSPAGGYEQYF. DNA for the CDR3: TGTGCCAGCAGCCCCGCTGGAGGGTACGAGCAGTACTTC.

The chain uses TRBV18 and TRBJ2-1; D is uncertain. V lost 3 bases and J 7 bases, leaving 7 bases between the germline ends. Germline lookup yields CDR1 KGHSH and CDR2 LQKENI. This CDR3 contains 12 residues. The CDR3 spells CASSPTRNEQFF. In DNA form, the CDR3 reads TGTGCCAGCTCACCTACAAGGAATGAGCAGTTCTTC. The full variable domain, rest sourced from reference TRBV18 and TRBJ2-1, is NAGVMQNPRHLVRRRGQEARLRCSPMKGHSHVYWYRQLPEEGLKFMVYLQKENIIDESGMPKERFSAEFPKEGPSILRIQQVVRGDSAAYFCASSPTRNEQFFGPGTRLTVL.

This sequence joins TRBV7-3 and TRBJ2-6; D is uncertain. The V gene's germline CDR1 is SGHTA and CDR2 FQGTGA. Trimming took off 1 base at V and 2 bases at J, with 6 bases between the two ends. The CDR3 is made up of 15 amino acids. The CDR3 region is CASSLMAPGANVLTF. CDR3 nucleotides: TGTGCCAGCAGCTTAATGGCTCCTGGGGCCAACGTCCTGACTTTC.

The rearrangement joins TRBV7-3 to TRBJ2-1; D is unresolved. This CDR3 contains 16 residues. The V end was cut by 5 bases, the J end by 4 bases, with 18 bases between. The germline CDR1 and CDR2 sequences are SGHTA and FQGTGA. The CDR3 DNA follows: TGTGCCAGCAGCCTCCGTCAGGTAACGAGGTACAATGAGCAGTTCTTC. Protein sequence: CASSLRQVTRYNEQFF.

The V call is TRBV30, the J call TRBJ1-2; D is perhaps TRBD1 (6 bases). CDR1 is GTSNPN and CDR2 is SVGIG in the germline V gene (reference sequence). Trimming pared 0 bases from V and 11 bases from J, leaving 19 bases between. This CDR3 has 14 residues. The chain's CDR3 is CAWSVSGAGVGYTF. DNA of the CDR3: TGTGCCTGGAGTGTATCGGGGGCGGGGGTTGGATACACCTTC.

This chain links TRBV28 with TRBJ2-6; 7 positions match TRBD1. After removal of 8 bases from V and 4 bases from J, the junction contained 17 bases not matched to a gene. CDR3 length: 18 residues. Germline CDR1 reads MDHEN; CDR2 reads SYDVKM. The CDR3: CASLSFGTAPGGANVLTF. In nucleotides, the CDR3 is TGTGCCAGCCTCAGCTTTGGGACAGCCCCAGGAGGGGCCAACGTCCTGACTTTC.

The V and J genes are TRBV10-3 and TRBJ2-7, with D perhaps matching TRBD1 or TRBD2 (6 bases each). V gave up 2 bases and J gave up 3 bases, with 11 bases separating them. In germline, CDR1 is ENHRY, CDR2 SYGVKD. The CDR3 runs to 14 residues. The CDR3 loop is CAISERGQNYEQYF. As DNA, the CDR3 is TGTGCCATCAGTGAGCGGGGGCAGAACTACGAGCAGTACTTC.

CDR3 coding DNA: TGTGCCAGCAGCGTAGGGATAGATACGCAGTATTTT. This encodes CASSVGIDTQYF. This chain uses TRBV9 with TRBJ2-3; D is ambiguous. Between the trimmed V and J ends, which lost 0 bases and 5 bases, there was a span of 4 bases. Germline values: CDR1 SGDLS, CDR2 YYNGEE. The CDR3 is made up of 12 amino acids.

CDR3 DNA sequence: TGTGCCACCAGCAGAGCCGGGTGGGCTAATGAAAAACTGTTTTTT. Protein sequence: CATSRAGWANEKLFF. V and J are TRBV15 and TRBJ1-4; D uncertain. V lost 1 base, J lost 3 bases, and 9 bases lay in between. Germline V gene sequence: CDR1 LNHNV, CDR2 YYDKDF (reference sequence). The CDR3 covers 15 residues.

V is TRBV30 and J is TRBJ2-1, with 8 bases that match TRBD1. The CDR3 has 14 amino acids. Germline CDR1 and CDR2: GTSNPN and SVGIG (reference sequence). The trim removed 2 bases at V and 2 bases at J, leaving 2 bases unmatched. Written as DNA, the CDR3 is TGTGCCTGGAGTCAGGGGGCTCCCTACAATGAGCAGTTCTTC. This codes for CAWSQGAPYNEQFF.

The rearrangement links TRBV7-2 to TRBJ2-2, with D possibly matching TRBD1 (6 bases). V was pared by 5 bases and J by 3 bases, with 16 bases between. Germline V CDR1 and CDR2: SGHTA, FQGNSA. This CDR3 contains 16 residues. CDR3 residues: CASSTRWGLDTGELFF. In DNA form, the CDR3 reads TGTGCCAGCAGCACTAGGTGGGGGCTGGACACCGGGGAGCTGTTTTTT.

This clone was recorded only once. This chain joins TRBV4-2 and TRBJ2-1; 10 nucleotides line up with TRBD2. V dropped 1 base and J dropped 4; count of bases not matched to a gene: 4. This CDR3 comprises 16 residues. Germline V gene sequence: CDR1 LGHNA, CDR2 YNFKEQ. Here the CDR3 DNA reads TGTGCCAGCAGCCAAGTTACTAGCGGGGCTTACAATGAGCAGTTCTTC. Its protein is CASSQVTSGAYNEQFF.

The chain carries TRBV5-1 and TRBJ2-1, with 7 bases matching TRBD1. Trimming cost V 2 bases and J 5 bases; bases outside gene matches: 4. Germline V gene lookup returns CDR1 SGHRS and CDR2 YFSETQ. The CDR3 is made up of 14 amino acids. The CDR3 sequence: CASSLPGQNNEQFF. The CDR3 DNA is TGCGCCAGCAGCTTACCGGGACAGAACAATGAGCAGTTCTTC.

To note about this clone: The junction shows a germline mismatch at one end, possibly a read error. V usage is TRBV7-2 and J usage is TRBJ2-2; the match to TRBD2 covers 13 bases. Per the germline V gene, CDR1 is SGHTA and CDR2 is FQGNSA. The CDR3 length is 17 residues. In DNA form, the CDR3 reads TGTGTCAGCAGCCCACGACTAGCGGGGGGCGGAACCGGGGAGCTGTTTTTT. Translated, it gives CVSSPRLAGGGTGELFF. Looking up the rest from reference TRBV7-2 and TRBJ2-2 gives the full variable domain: GAGVSQSPSNKVTEKGKDVELRCDPISGHTALYWYRQSLGQGLEFLIYFQGNSAPDKSGLPSDRFSAERTGGSVSTLTIQRTQQEDSAVYLCVSSPRLAGGGTGELFFGEGSRLTVL.